The 4 T cell receptor beta chains below come from one sample, sequenced in a study of beta chain features in type 1 diabetes. Since all of the isolated RNA was reverse transcribed, expressed TCRB transcripts were what got sequenced. Here immunoSEQ multiplex PCR was the method, and the copy in TCRdb shows in-frame clones only, minus some. The data show 390,000 or so clones, with more than 11% seen just once and approximately 0.038% held by the top ten. Sequenced input: naive CD4+ T cells from blood. Receptor source: a man in his thirties or forties in good health.

This clone appeared a few times. The DNA for the CDR3 is TGTGCCAGCAGCTTAGGGCTTAACAATGAGCAGTTCTTC. Its translation is CASSLGLNNEQFF. The V call is TRBV7-8, the J call TRBJ2-1; no clear D gene. Looked up from germline, CDR1 is SGHVS and CDR2 is FQNEAQ. CDR3 size: 13 residues. V lost 1 base, J lost 5 bases, and 6 bases lay in between.

This clone was detected only a few times. The V call is TRBV25-1, the J call TRBJ1-3, with D maybe TRBD1 (5 bases). Germline CDR1 MGHDK, CDR2 SYGVNS. This CDR3 is 13 amino acids long. V shed 5 bases and J shed 3 bases, with 8 bases lying between them. DNA of the CDR3: TGTGCCAGCAGTCGGCAGGGTGGAAACACCATATATTTT. Translated: CASSRQGGNTIYF. Full variable domain (remainder filled in from reference TRBV25-1 and TRBJ1-3): EADIYQTPRYLVIGTGKKITLECSQTMGHDKMYWYQQDPGMELHLIHYSYGVNSTEKGDLSSESTVSRIRTEHFPLTLESARPSHTSQYLCASSRQGGNTIYFGEGSWLTVV.

This chain connects TRBV18 to TRBJ2-1, with TRBD2 identical over 8 bases. Trimming removed 3 bases from V and 7 bases from J; junction bases left unmatched: 5. The CDR3 runs to 14 residues. Germline CDR1 and CDR2: KGHSH and LQKENI. CDR3 nucleotides: TGTGCCAGCTCACCGCAACTAGCGGCGAATGAGCAGTTCTTC. It encodes CASSPQLAANEQFF.

The genes are TRBV19 and TRBJ2-7; 9 bases fit TRBD1. The germline V gene has CDR1 LNHDA and CDR2 SQIVND (reference sequence). The CDR3 is made up of 15 amino acids. V dropped 1 base and J dropped 1; count of bases not matched to a gene: 2. The CDR3 protein is CASSIAGTGSYEQYF. In DNA form, the CDR3 reads TGTGCCAGTAGTATAGCCGGGACAGGGTCCTACGAGCAGTACTTC.